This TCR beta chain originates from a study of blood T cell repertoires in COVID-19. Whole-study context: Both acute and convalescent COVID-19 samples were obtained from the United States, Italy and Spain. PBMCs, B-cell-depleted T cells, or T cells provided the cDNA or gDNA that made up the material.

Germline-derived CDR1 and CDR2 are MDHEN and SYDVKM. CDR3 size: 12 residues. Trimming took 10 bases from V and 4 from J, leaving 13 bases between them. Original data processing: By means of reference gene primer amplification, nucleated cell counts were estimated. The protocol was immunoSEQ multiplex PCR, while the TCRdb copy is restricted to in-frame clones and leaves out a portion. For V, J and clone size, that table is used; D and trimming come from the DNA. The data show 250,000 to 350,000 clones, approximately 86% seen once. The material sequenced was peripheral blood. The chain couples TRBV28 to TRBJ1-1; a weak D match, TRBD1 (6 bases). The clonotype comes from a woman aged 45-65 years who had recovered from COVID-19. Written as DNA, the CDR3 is TGTGCCACCTTCAGGGGCGGCACTGAAGCTTTCTTT. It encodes CATFRGGTEAFF. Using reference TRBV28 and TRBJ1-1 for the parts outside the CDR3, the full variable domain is DVKVTQSSRYLVKRTGEKVFLECVQDMDHENMFWYRQDPGLGLRLIYFSYDVKMKEKGDIPEGYSVSREKKERFSLILESASTNQTSMYLCATFRGGTEAFFGQGTRLTVV.